The clone carrying this TCR beta chain showed up many times. The data are from a study of regulatory T cells in long-lasting Graves disease. iRepertoire HTBI primers and Arm-PCR of CDR3 regions built TCR beta libraries. From the multiplex PCR reads, TCRdb called clonotypes with MiXCR, one entry per CDR3 protein. The data contain roughly 500,000 distinct CDR3 sequences, about 12% of them seen just once; the ten biggest clones take up 8.9%. Time point: newly diagnosed GD, antithyroid drugs for less than 3 months. Preparation of the TCR library used RNA extracted from PBMCs. Losses at the gene ends were 3 bases for V and 8 bases for J; bases not matched to a gene: 7. Looked up from germline, CDR1 is KGHSH and CDR2 is LQKENI. The CDR3 runs 16 residues. This sample also belongs to another study, concerning T cells in Graves' hyperthyroidism and ophthalmopathy.

The source was peripheral blood mononuclear cells (PBMCs), collected at new diagnosis, from a patient treated with antithyroid drugs. The sequence was obtained from a woman aged 30 to 39 with Graves disease. This chain links TRBV18 with TRBJ2-3, with 14 bases identical to TRBD2. The CDR3 region has the DNA TGTGCCAGCTCACCCAGGGGACTAGCGGGAGATGGTACGCAGTATTTT. This gives the protein CASSPRGLAGDGTQYF.